This T cell receptor beta chain was sequenced during a study of T cell changes during pregnancy in multiple sclerosis. Germline V gene data show CDR1 as MNHNS and CDR2 as SASEGT. CDR3 length: 13 residues. Trimming left V 4 bases short and J 5 bases short, with 8 bases between. Libraries were prepared by immunoSEQ multiplex PCR; TCRdb keeps only in-frame clonotypes and omits some of them. The table shows 30,000 to 40,000 clones, with 89% occurring only once. The genes are TRBV6-1 and TRBJ2-2; D perhaps matches TRBD2 (5 bases). This TCR was recovered from a female donor in good health, enrolled as a control in a pregnancy study. This sample comprised CD4+ T cells from peripheral blood mononuclear cells, obtained after pregnancy. CDR3 bases: TGTGCCAGCAGTGTAAGGGAGACCGGGGAGCTGTTTTTT. Protein sequence: CASSVRETGELFF.